The 25 T cell receptor beta chains below were found in one sample sequenced in a study of cytomegalovirus exposure and HLA in healthy donors. With 60 Vbeta and 13 Jbeta primers, the PCR was carried out. Clones were read by immunoSEQ multiplex PCR, and TCRdb kept only the in-frame ones, dropping some. The sample has approximately 150,000 clones, approximately 80% seen once; the top ten hold roughly 10%. The sample taken for sequencing was PBMCs. The source of these receptors is a man aged 18-30 years in good health and CMV-seropositive.

The chain uses TRBV5-8 and TRBJ1-5; D perhaps matches TRBD1 (5 bases). CDR1 and CDR2 (germline): SGHTS, YDEGEE. CDR3 size: 12 residues. V lost 1 base, J lost 7 bases, and 6 bases lay in between. CDR3 amino acids: CASSLRGQPQHF. The CDR3 nucleotides are TGTGCCAGCAGCTTGAGGGGCCAGCCCCAGCATTTT. Variable domain in full (rest from reference TRBV5-8 and TRBJ1-5): EAGVTQSPTHLIKTRGQQATLRCSPISGHTSVYWYQQALGLGLQFLLWYDEGEERNRGNFPPRFSGRQFPNYSSELNVNALELEDSALYLCASSLRGQPQHFGDGTRLSIL.

This chain joins TRBV2 and TRBJ2-7; maybe TRBD1 (6 bases). The V gene's germline CDR1 is SNHLY and CDR2 FYNNEI. V was pared by 6 bases and J by 5 bases, with 14 bases between. This CDR3 spans 13 amino acids. The CDR3 protein is CASRPQGPHEQYF. The CDR3 bases are TGTGCCAGCAGGCCACAGGGTCCCCACGAGCAGTACTTC.

This rearrangement joins TRBV5-4 to TRBJ2-2; unclear D gene. The CDR3 has 16 residues. V lost 0 bases to trimming and J lost 0 bases, with 9 bases between them. Germline values: CDR1 SGHNT, CDR2 YYREEE (reference sequence). The CDR3 loop reads CASSLDPGSNTGELFF. For the CDR3, the DNA is TGTGCCAGCAGCTTGGATCCAGGCTCGAACACCGGGGAGCTGTTTTTT.

The V gene is TRBV19, the J gene TRBJ2-2; 7 positions match TRBD2. CDR1 and CDR2 (germline): LNHDA, SQIVND (reference sequence). This CDR3 has 15 residues. After removal of 7 bases from V and 1 base from J, the junction contained 6 bases not matched to a gene. CDR3 nucleotide sequence: TGTGCCAGTACGCGGACTAGAGTGAACACCGGGGAGCTGTTTTTT. Translated, it gives CASTRTRVNTGELFF.

The DNA of the CDR3 is TGTGCCAGCGGGGACAGGGCATACGAGCAGTACTTC. This translates into CASGDRAYEQYF. This chain joins TRBV6-5 and TRBJ2-7; 9 bases line up with TRBD1. The CDR3 contains 12 residues. The trim removed 8 bases at V and 4 bases at J, leaving 3 bases unmatched. Germline assignment: CDR1 MNHEY and CDR2 SVGAGI.

The chain links TRBV7-9 to TRBJ2-1, with 7 bases aligning to TRBD2. Germline values: CDR1 SEHNR, CDR2 FQNEAQ (reference sequence). The length of the CDR3 is 14 residues. The junction had 5 bases not matched to a gene; V was cut back by 5 bases and J by 4 bases. The CDR3 bases are TGTGCCAGCAGCCCGGGGGGAGGTTACAATGAGCAGTTCTTC. This sequence encodes CASSPGGGYNEQFF.

The V call is TRBV13, the J call TRBJ1-1; D is unresolved. CDR1 PRHDT and CDR2 FYEKMQ come from the germline V gene (reference sequence). The ends were cut back, 2 bases at V and 0 bases at J, with 10 bases in the middle. The CDR3 contains 15 residues. CDR3 protein: CASSLLSPMNTEAFF. The CDR3 bases are TGTGCCAGCAGCTTACTTTCTCCTATGAACACTGAAGCTTTCTTT.

The chain recombines TRBV30 with TRBJ1-3; no definite D call. In germline, CDR1 is GTSNPN, CDR2 SVGIG (reference sequence). V was cut by 0 bases and J by 3 bases, with 6 bases left in between. This CDR3 has 13 amino acids. The CDR3 DNA sequence: TGTGCCTGGAGTGTGGCAGTTGGAAACACCATATATTTT. This codes for CAWSVAVGNTIYF.

The rearrangement uses TRBV19 and TRBJ1-1; maybe TRBD1 (6 bases). This CDR3 is 13 amino acids long. The germline V gene has CDR1 LNHDA and CDR2 SQIVND (reference sequence). V lost 3 bases, J lost 6 bases, and 11 bases lay in between. This CDR3 reads CASSIQGLAEAFF. CDR3 bases: TGTGCCAGTAGTATTCAGGGGCTCGCTGAAGCTTTCTTT.

The gene calls are TRBV29-1 and TRBJ1-5; 8 positions agree with TRBD1. V dropped 6 bases and J dropped 3; count of bases not matched to a gene: 4. The CDR3 spans 13 residues. Looked up from germline, CDR1 is SQVTM and CDR2 is ANQGSEA. CDR3 loop: CSVGQADNQPQHF. The CDR3 DNA reads TGCAGCGTGGGACAGGCGGACAATCAGCCCCAGCATTTT.

V usage is TRBV5-5 and J usage is TRBJ1-2; D is possibly TRBD1 (6 bases). V gave up 4 bases and J gave up 8 bases, with 12 bases separating them. Per germline, CDR1 SGHKS and CDR2 YYEKEE (reference sequence). This CDR3 comprises 12 residues. In DNA, the CDR3 is TGTGCCAGCAGCACAGCAGGGGTCGGCTACACCTTC. It encodes CASSTAGVGYTF.

The chain uses TRBV9 and TRBJ2-3; D not certain. CDR3 length equals 15 residues. The V gene's germline CDR1 is SGDLS and CDR2 YYNGEE. V was shortened by 2 bases and J by 5 bases, with 15 bases between the two germline ends. In nucleotides, the CDR3 is TGTGCCAGCAGCGTTTTGAGTAGCTGGGTAGATACGCAGTATTTT. The encoded protein is CASSVLSSWVDTQYF.

This clone came up a few times. The chain uses TRBV7-9 and TRBJ2-4, with D perhaps matching TRBD1 (5 bases). The germline CDR1 and CDR2 sequences are SEHNR and FQNEAQ (reference sequence). This CDR3 has 17 amino acids. The V gene lost 2 bases and the J gene lost 1 base, with 15 bases spanning the gap. CDR3 residues: CASSLRGQERAKNIQYF. For the CDR3, the DNA is TGTGCCAGCAGCTTAAGGGGTCAGGAGAGGGCCAAAAACATTCAGTACTTC.

This clone has only a few counts. The rearrangement uses TRBV7-9 and TRBJ2-1; a possible D gene is TRBD1 (6 bases). Germline assignment: CDR1 SEHNR and CDR2 FQNEAQ (reference sequence). Trimming stripped 5 bases from V and 10 bases from J, with 21 bases between. CDR3 length: 15 amino acids. The CDR3 DNA is TGTGCCAGCAGCGTACAGGGAATCCCCACGAAAGAGCAGTTCTTC. Its translation is CASSVQGIPTKEQFF.

This clone occurred a few times. The chain carries TRBV5-5 and TRBJ1-1; TRBD1 might be the D (6 bases). The V gene's germline CDR1 is SGHKS and CDR2 YYEKEE (reference sequence). CDR3 size: 13 residues. V shed 6 bases and J shed 4 bases, with 13 bases lying between them. CDR3 in DNA: TGTGCCAGCACAGGGGTTTGGATCACTGAAGCTTTCTTT. Encoded protein: CASTGVWITEAFF.

V usage is TRBV7-2 and J usage is TRBJ2-7, with 7 bases that match TRBD2. V lost 2 bases and J lost 6; bases outside the gene matches: 4. The CDR3 contains 13 residues. The germline V gene has CDR1 SGHTA and CDR2 FQGNSA. As DNA, the CDR3 is TGTGCCAGCAGCTTATCGCGGGAGCGCGAGCAGTACTTC. Translating gives CASSLSREREQYF.

The chain couples TRBV11-2 to TRBJ2-2; TRBD1 might be the D (6 bases). The CDR3 has 16 residues. Trimming took 4 bases from V and 6 from J, leaving 18 bases between them. CDR1 and CDR2 from the germline V gene are SGHAT and FQNNGV. The CDR3 DNA follows: TGTGCCAGCAGCTCCTGGACAGTCCGTAACGCCGGGGAGCTGTTTTTT. Its protein is CASSSWTVRNAGELFF.

As regards this clone: At one end, the junction sequence differs from germline, possibly due to a read error. The V gene is TRBV5-1, the J gene TRBJ1-2; TRBD1 is a possible D gene (5 bases). There are 13 residues in the CDR3. Germline-derived CDR1 and CDR2 are SGHRS and YFSETQ. The CDR3 DNA is TGCGCCAGCAGCTCCGGGACGGACTATGTCTACACCTTC. Residues: CASSSGTDYVYTF.

V usage is TRBV6-4 and J usage is TRBJ2-1, with TRBD2 matching 12 bases. This CDR3 has 15 residues. V was clipped by 4 bases and J by 2 bases; unmatched bases: 0. Germline V gives CDR1 MRHNA, CDR2 SNTAGT. CDR3: CASSGLAGAYNEQFF. CDR3 nucleotide sequence: TGTGCCAGCAGTGGACTAGCGGGGGCCTACAATGAGCAGTTCTTC.

This clone was seen a single time. This chain joins TRBV6-1 and TRBJ2-7, with 14 bases matching TRBD2. The V segment lost 3 bases and the J segment 6 bases; nucleotides outside the gene matches: 4. Germline V CDR1 and CDR2: MNHNS, SASEGT. The length of the CDR3 is 15 residues. Here the CDR3 reads CASSDGLAGGAEQYF. CDR3 bases: TGTGCCAGCAGTGACGGACTAGCGGGAGGTGCCGAGCAGTACTTC.

This chain connects TRBV5-6 to TRBJ2-7, with 7 bases aligning to TRBD2. Germline trimming cut 7 bases from V and 1 base from J; bases unmatched to any gene: 8. Germline V gene sequence: CDR1 SGHDT, CDR2 YYEEEE. The CDR3 spans 14 residues. This CDR3 reads CASGLGGGSYEQYF. The CDR3 DNA reads TGTGCCAGCGGCCTCGGCGGGGGATCCTACGAGCAGTACTTC.

This clone has more than one count but fewer than ten. The chain is built from TRBV9 and TRBJ2-7; 8 bases are a match to TRBD1. Germline V CDR1 and CDR2: SGDLS, YYNGEE. There are 13 residues in the CDR3. J was trimmed by 6 bases and V by 4 bases; bases with no gene match: 6. The CDR3 nucleotides are TGTGCCAGCAGCCCGGACAGGGTGGTCGAGCAGTACTTC. This encodes CASSPDRVVEQYF.

The chain couples TRBV6-5 to TRBJ2-7, with a tentative D call TRBD1 (6 bases). The CDR3 totals 16 residues. The V and J ends lost 3 bases and 2 bases respectively, with 17 bases between them. CDR1 is MNHEY and CDR2 is SVGAGI in the germline V gene. As DNA, the CDR3 is TGTGCCAGCAGTTATTCTTCCGGCAGGGGTGCCTACGAGCAGTACTTC. The encoded protein is CASSYSSGRGAYEQYF.

The gene calls are TRBV29-1 and TRBJ2-7; 7 bases are a match to TRBD1. CDR3 length equals 14 residues. V trimming: 6 bases; J trimming: 3 bases; junction bases outside the gene matches: 11. CDR1 is SQVTM, CDR2 ANQGSEA, per germline. CDR3 region: CSVRFGQVSYEQYF. The DNA for the CDR3 is TGCAGCGTCCGATTTGGACAGGTGAGCTACGAGCAGTACTTC.

This chain connects TRBV9 to TRBJ1-1, with TRBD1 matching 7 bases. Germline V gene data show CDR1 as SGDLS and CDR2 as YYNGEE. The CDR3 runs to 13 residues. The J segment lost 4 bases and the V segment lost 0 bases, leaving 0 bases of the junction unmatched. This chain's CDR3 is CASSVEGATEAFF. The CDR3 DNA reads as TGTGCCAGCAGCGTAGAGGGGGCCACTGAAGCTTTCTTT.